This TCR beta chain is drawn from a study of radiotherapy plus CTLA-4 blockade in lung cancer. The overall study: Among enrolled patients, roughly 17% responded and about 30% achieved disease control.

The CDR3 contains 14 residues. Between the trimmed V and J ends, which lost 7 bases and 0 bases, there was a span of 10 bases. Germline lookup yields CDR1 MDHEN and CDR2 SYDVKM. Study-wide results and caveats: Reports identified early blood T cell clone dynamics, with interferon-beta, as the best response predictor.

This table comes from immunoSEQ multiplex PCR, and its TCRdb copy is limited to in-frame clones, with some not included. The profile shows more than 95,000 clones, roughly 80% of them singletons. Focal radiation plus CTLA-4 blockade with ipilimumab was administered to patients who had chemo-refractory metastatic non-small-cell lung cancer. About this clone: Its specificity is unknown.

The J gene is TRBJ1-3, the V gene TRBV28; TRBD1 might be the D (6 bases). The TCR was taken from a human donor with non-small cell lung cancer who had a partial response to radiotherapy plus ipilimumab. Source: peripheral blood, taken from a patient treated with radiotherapy plus ipilimumab. The CDR3: CASISTGSGNTIYF. For the CDR3, the DNA is TGTGCCAGCATCTCGACAGGCTCTGGAAACACCATATATTTT. The complete variable domain, with remaining parts taken from reference TRBV28 and TRBJ1-3, reads DVKVTQSSRYLVKRTGEKVFLECVQDMDHENMFWYRQDPGLGLRLIYFSYDVKMKEKGDIPEGYSVSREKKERFSLILESASTNQTSMYLCASISTGSGNTIYFGEGSWLTVV.